A single sample gave rise to the 25 T cell receptor beta chains below, sequenced in a study of T-cell memory formation after mild COVID-19. MiXCR, run by TCRdb on the 5' RACE reads, gives a single entry per CDR3 protein. The sample yields 350,000 to 500,000 distinct CDR3 sequences, more than 20% seen once. The specimen sequenced was PBMCs or a T cell subset sorted from them (not recorded which). The receptors derive from an adult woman who had mild COVID-19 (a few samples of this study predate the infection). Cell type and time point are not known.

This clonotype was seen at least ten times. The chain joins TRBV20-1 to TRBJ2-1, with a weak D call TRBD1 (8 bases). This CDR3 has 14 amino acids. Germline V gives CDR1 DFQATT, CDR2 SNEGSKA (reference sequence). V was clipped by 5 bases and J by 6 bases, with 17 bases between them. This CDR3 is CSADDYRGGNEQFF. As DNA, the CDR3 is TGCAGTGCTGACGATTACAGGGGGGGCAATGAGCAGTTCTTC.

The J gene is TRBJ1-2, the V gene TRBV27; 7 bases match TRBD1. The germline V gene encodes CDR1 MNHEY and CDR2 SMNVEV (reference sequence). V shed 5 bases, J shed 4 bases, and the junction held 4 bases outside the gene matches. The CDR3 sequence is 13 residues long. The CDR3 coding sequence is TGTGCCAGCAGTGACAGGGAAGGCTATGGCTACACCTTC. Its translation: CASSDREGYGYTF.

This clonotype was counted ten times or more. V gene TRBV18 combines with J gene TRBJ1-6; 8 positions agree with TRBD1. Germline V gene data show CDR1 as KGHSH and CDR2 as LQKENI. V was pared by 4 bases and J by 7 bases, with 3 bases of the junction left unmatched. The CDR3 is 14 amino acids. CDR3 in amino acids: CASSQDRENSPLHF. CDR3 nucleotide sequence: TGTGCCAGCTCACAGGACAGGGAAAATTCACCCCTCCACTTT.

This clonotype was found a few times. The V and J genes are TRBV11-2 and TRBJ2-5, with 11 bases matching TRBD2. The CDR3 is 15 amino acids. The junction had 8 bases not matched to a gene; V was cut back by 6 bases and J by 5 bases. Germline-derived CDR1 and CDR2 are SGHAT and FQNNGV. The CDR3 region is CASRPTSGSKETQYF. Written as DNA, the CDR3 is TGTGCCAGCAGACCTACTAGCGGGAGTAAGGAGACCCAGTACTTC. The full variable domain, with the rest looked up from reference TRBV11-2 and TRBJ2-5, is EAGVAQSPRYKIIEKRQSVAFWCNPISGHATLYWYQQILGQGPKLLIQFQNNGVVDDSQLPKDRFSAERLKGVDSTLKIQPAKLEDSAVYLCASRPTSGSKETQYFGPGTRLLVL.

This clonotype appeared once. The rearrangement links TRBV4-3 to TRBJ1-4, with D possibly being TRBD1 (6 bases). Germline lookup yields CDR1 LGHNA and CDR2 YSLEER. This CDR3 is built from 17 residues. V lost 2 bases, J lost 12 bases, and 25 bases lay in between. The CDR3 coding sequence is TGCGCCAGCAGCCAACTTGGCGGACAGAGATCGACGGGGGAACTGTTTTTT. Protein product: CASSQLGGQRSTGELFF.

There are a few counts of this clonotype. In nucleotides, the CDR3 is TGCGCCAGCAGCCAGACAGGGGAAAGAGCTTCACCCCTCCACTTT. Translation gives CASSQTGERASPLHF. The chain joins TRBV5-1 to TRBJ1-6; 8 bases match TRBD1. CDR1 is SGHRS and CDR2 is YFSETQ in the germline V gene. The V and J ends lost 4 bases and 9 bases, in that order; junction bases with no gene match: 9. The CDR3 length is 15 residues.

The chain links TRBV7-2 to TRBJ2-3, with D perhaps assigned TRBD1 or TRBD2 (6 bases each). V lost 2 bases and J lost 5, with 14 bases in between. Germline V gene lookup returns CDR1 SGHTA and CDR2 FQGNSA. This CDR3 is 15 amino acids long. DNA for the CDR3: TGTGCCAGCAGCTTAAGTACTAAGGGGGGAGATACGCAGTATTTT. This translates into CASSLSTKGGDTQYF.

This sequence joins TRBV6-2 or TRBV6-3 and TRBJ2-1, with 7 bases matching TRBD2. This CDR3 spans 14 amino acids. V gave up 0 bases and J gave up 12 bases; unmatched junction bases: 8. The germline V gene has CDR1 MNHEY and CDR2 SVGEGT. This CDR3 is CASSYSGSSGVQFF. CDR3 DNA sequence: TGTGCCAGCAGTTACTCCGGCAGCAGCGGGGTGCAGTTCTTC.

This clonotype was observed a few times. This chain links TRBV7-9 with TRBJ2-3, with D uncertain. Germline values: CDR1 SEHNR, CDR2 FQNEAQ (reference sequence). With 1 base removed from V and 11 bases from J, the gap between germline ends came to 4 bases. This CDR3 is built from 10 residues. The CDR3 spells CASSLEGQYF. In nucleotides, the CDR3 is TGTGCCAGCAGCTTAGAAGGGCAGTATTTT.

The sample holds many counts of this clonotype. The chain links TRBV7-9 to TRBJ1-3; no clear D gene. This CDR3 has 12 residues. Germline CDR1 and CDR2: SEHNR and FQNEAQ (reference sequence). V was trimmed by 1 base and J by 4 bases, leaving 2 bases between them. The CDR3 is CASSLGGNTIYF. CDR3 nucleotides: TGTGCCAGCAGCTTAGGAGGAAACACCATATATTTT.

The sample holds a few counts of this clonotype. V usage is TRBV20-1 and J usage is TRBJ1-2; perhaps TRBD1 as D (5 bases). CDR1 is DFQATT and CDR2 is SNEGSKA in the germline V gene (reference sequence). The CDR3 is 13 amino acids. V was trimmed by 4 bases and J by 3 bases, leaving 12 bases between them. The CDR3 sequence is CSAMGEGYYGYTF. The CDR3 DNA is TGCAGTGCTATGGGGGAGGGCTACTATGGCTACACCTTC.

V gene TRBV13 combines with J gene TRBJ2-5, with 12 nucleotides matching TRBD2. The CDR3 covers 16 residues. Losses at the gene ends were 4 bases for V and 4 bases for J; bases not matched to a gene: 7. Germline values: CDR1 PRHDT, CDR2 FYEKMQ (reference sequence). This CDR3 is CASSSALGLAGETQYF. The CDR3, as DNA: TGTGCCAGCAGCTCCGCCCTGGGACTAGCGGGAGAGACCCAGTACTTC.

The J gene is TRBJ2-7, the V gene TRBV29-1; D perhaps matches TRBD1 (6 bases). The CDR3 has 12 amino acids. V was trimmed by 3 bases and J by 3 bases, leaving 9 bases between them. Germline CDR1 is SQVTM and CDR2 is ANQGSEA. The CDR3 loop reads CSVDGQNYEQYF. CDR3 nucleotide sequence: TGCAGCGTTGACGGACAGAACTACGAGCAGTACTTC.

The chain carries TRBV6-5 and TRBJ1-2; 7 bases map to TRBD1. CDR3 length: 13 residues. Germline assignment: CDR1 MNHEY and CDR2 SVGAGI. The V gene end was trimmed by 6 bases and the J gene end by 4 bases; junction bases not matched to a gene: 5. The CDR3 reads CASRRQGGYGYTF. CDR3 DNA sequence: TGTGCCAGCAGGCGACAGGGAGGCTATGGCTACACCTTC.

This clonotype was recorded a few times. V and J are TRBV29-1 and TRBJ2-5, with D possibly TRBD2 on 6 matching bases. V was clipped by 2 bases and J by 10 bases, with 20 bases between them. Germline lookup yields CDR1 SQVTM and CDR2 ANQGSEA. The CDR3 extends over 14 amino acids. The CDR3 coding sequence is TGCAGCGTTGAATCGGCGGGGACTCTGAGTTTCCAGTACTTC. It specifies CSVESAGTLSFQYF. Supplemented by reference TRBV29-1 and TRBJ2-5, the full variable domain reads SAVISQKPSRDICQRGTSLTIQCQVDSQVTMMFWYRQQPGQSLTLIATANQGSEATYESGFVIDKFPISRPNLTFSTLTVSNMSPEDSSIYLCSVESAGTLSFQYFGPGTRLLVL.

The CDR3 DNA reads TGCGCCAGCAGCCAAGATAGAGCGGCCAATGAAAAACTGTTTTTT. Translated, it gives CASSQDRAANEKLFF. V usage is TRBV4-1 and J usage is TRBJ1-4, with D unclear. Between the trimmed V and J ends, which lost 0 bases and 5 bases, there was a span of 10 bases. Germline values: CDR1 MGHRA, CDR2 YSYEKL. The CDR3 loop spans 15 amino acids.

This clonotype was counted between two and nine times. The chain is built from TRBV30 and TRBJ2-3; D may correspond to TRBD1 or TRBD2 (5 bases each). This CDR3 is built from 15 residues. Trimming took off 4 bases at V and 0 bases at J, with 14 bases between the two ends. Germline CDR1 is GTSNPN and CDR2 is SVGIG (reference sequence). CDR3: CAWTPGLLSTDTQYF. The CDR3 DNA sequence: TGTGCCTGGACGCCGGGGCTTCTAAGCACAGATACGCAGTATTTT.

There are a few counts of this clonotype. The gene calls are TRBV9 and TRBJ2-7, with a possible D match to TRBD1 (6 bases). Germline V gene lookup returns CDR1 SGDLS and CDR2 YYNGEE. CDR3 length equals 16 residues. V was cut by 2 bases and J by 3 bases, with 18 bases left in between. The DNA for the CDR3 is TGTGCCAGCAGCGTTCTAGGGACACCACAAATCTACGAGCAGTACTTC. Amino acid sequence: CASSVLGTPQIYEQYF.

The chain links TRBV5-1 to TRBJ1-5, with D hard to call. V lost 5 bases and J 7 bases, leaving 13 bases between the germline ends. Germline CDR1 and CDR2: SGHRS and YFSETQ. This CDR3 spans 13 amino acids. CDR3 region: CASSSAPGQPQHF. The CDR3 DNA reads TGCGCCAGCAGTTCTGCGCCGGGCCAGCCCCAGCATTTT.

This chain's CDR3 is CASSFSGMNTEAFF. The CDR3 DNA sequence: TGTGCCAGCAGTTTCTCAGGAATGAACACTGAAGCTTTCTTT. V usage is TRBV12-3 or TRBV12-4 and J usage is TRBJ1-1; D is undetermined. Trimming left V 3 bases short and J 0 bases short, with 8 bases between. This CDR3 is built from 14 residues.

The chain is built from TRBV3-1 and TRBJ1-1; a possible D gene is TRBD1 (5 bases). The CDR3 length is 12 residues. V dropped 0 bases and J dropped 11 bases, with 10 bases sitting between them. Germline V gene data show CDR1 as LGHDT and CDR2 as YNNKEL (reference sequence). The CDR3 DNA follows: TGTGCCAGCAGCCAAGATCCAGGGACGGCTTTCTTT. It translates to CASSQDPGTAFF.

This sequence joins TRBV11-2 and TRBJ2-1; D not resolved. The CDR3 runs to 16 residues. The germline V gene encodes CDR1 SGHAT and CDR2 FQNNGV. V lost 0 bases to trimming and J lost 8 bases, with 17 bases between them. The CDR3: CASSLDKRIAQYEQFF. In nucleotides, the CDR3 is TGTGCCAGCAGCTTAGATAAGAGGATCGCGCAATATGAGCAGTTCTTC.

In its sample, this clonotype was seen a few times. This chain connects TRBV7-9 to TRBJ2-1; 11 bases agree with TRBD1. Germline CDR1 and CDR2: SEHNR and FQNEAQ (reference sequence). The CDR3 has 17 amino acids. Germline trimming cut 2 bases from V and 4 bases from J; bases unmatched to any gene: 7. The chain's CDR3 is CASSLNEGTGGYNEQFF. The CDR3 DNA follows: TGTGCCAGCAGCTTAAATGAAGGGACAGGGGGTTACAATGAGCAGTTCTTC.

This clonotype was seen ten or more times. The gene calls are TRBV7-3 and TRBJ2-3, with D uncertain. The CDR3 contains 12 residues. Per germline, CDR1 SGHTA and CDR2 FQGTGA. Trimming stripped 5 bases from V and 2 bases from J, with 5 bases between. The CDR3 is CASSPPTDTQYF. The CDR3 DNA reads as TGTGCCAGCAGCCCCCCCACAGATACGCAGTATTTT.

The table lists this clonotype with many counts. CDR3 protein: CSVDSPGQGALNTEAFF. The DNA for the CDR3 is TGCAGCGTTGATTCTCCCGGACAGGGGGCACTCAACACTGAAGCTTTCTTT. The genes are TRBV29-1 and TRBJ1-1; 11 positions agree with TRBD1. Trimming took 3 bases from V and 2 from J; bases not matched to a gene: 11. CDR3 length: 17 amino acids. Germline CDR1 and CDR2: SQVTM and ANQGSEA.